This T cell receptor beta chain appears in the sequencing data of a study of cytomegalovirus exposure and HLA in healthy donors. The PCR employed 60 Vbeta primers together with 13 Jbeta primers. Profiling relied on immunoSEQ multiplex PCR, and the TCRdb table lists in-frame clones only, not all of them. The table shows approximately 140,000 clones, with about 81% occurring only once. Trimming left V 5 bases short and J 9 bases short, with 14 bases between. Germline CDR1 is SGHTA and CDR2 is FQGTGA. The CDR3 extends over 13 amino acids. The sequencing sample was made of PBMCs. The receptor's source is a woman between 35 and 50 years old in good health and CMV-seropositive. The rearrangement links TRBV7-3 to TRBJ2-1, with a weak D call TRBD1 (5 bases). CDR3: CASSTYQGSEQFF. Here the CDR3 DNA reads TGTGCCAGCAGCACGTATCAGGGAAGTGAGCAGTTCTTC.